This T cell receptor (beta chain) derives from a study of TIL therapy for anti-PD-1-resistant metastatic lung cancer. About the study: Half of patients were current or former smokers.

Germline-derived CDR1 and CDR2 are KGHSH and LQKENI. V lost 7 bases to trimming and J lost 7 bases, with 23 bases between them. The CDR3 covers 16 residues. The libraries were made with immunoSEQ v3. Repertoires were generated with immunoSEQ multiplex PCR, while TCRdb's copy carries only in-frame clones and drops some. Of tens of thousands of clones detected, approximately 63% appear once; the ten largest clones hold 16%. Time point given: pre-treatment sample, taken before nivolumab and TIL therapy. Tumor tissue came from excised metastases, mostly pleural nodules or supraclavicular lymph nodes. Adults with stage 4 NSCLC were enrolled in a phase I trial.

This chain uses TRBV18 with TRBJ2-1; D tentatively fits TRBD1 or TRBD2 (6 bases each). The sample was tumor tissue, taken at baseline. This TCR derives from a woman aged 30 to 85 with non-small cell lung cancer. The CDR3 DNA follows: TGTGCCAGCTTCCCGGGGGCGGGACCTCCTTTGAATGAGCAGTTCTTC. Residues: CASFPGAGPPLNEQFF.